Following are 25 T cell receptor beta chains from one sample sequenced in a study of T cells in Graves' hyperthyroidism and ophthalmopathy. RNA transcripts yielded amplified TCR beta CDR3 regions. HTBI primers were the set used in a first-round RT-PCR of the TCR CDR3. One entry per CDR3 protein, called by TCRdb with MiXCR from the multiplex PCR reads. The sample records approximately 610,000 distinct CDR3 sequences, roughly 14% being singletons. Sequences were obtained from blood. The receptors were sampled from a woman in her thirties or forties with Graves' ophthalmopathy.

The sample holds many counts of this clonotype. The chain joins TRBV28 to TRBJ1-2, with a weak D call TRBD1 (5 bases). The CDR3 consists of 17 residues. Germline V CDR1 and CDR2: MDHEN, SYDVKM. Trimming took 2 bases from V and 0 from J, leaving 16 bases between them. This chain's CDR3 is CASSLVAGRYSNYGYTF. CDR3 nucleotides: TGTGCCAGCAGTTTAGTAGCAGGGAGGTATTCTAACTATGGCTACACCTTC.

This clonotype was found many times. The chain is built from TRBV10-3 and TRBJ2-7; unclear D gene. V was pared by 0 bases and J by 3 bases, with 18 bases between. The V gene's germline CDR1 is ENHRY and CDR2 SYGVKD. The CDR3 spans 17 residues. The CDR3 DNA reads as TGTGCCATCAGTGAGTCTAGGGTAGCTCCCTCCGGCTACGAGCAGTACTTC. Protein product: CAISESRVAPSGYEQYF.

This clonotype was detected ten times or more. The CDR3 here is CASSIGQRNQPQHF. The CDR3 bases are TGTGCCAGCAGTATCGGACAGCGGAATCAGCCCCAGCATTTT. The chain has TRBV28 and TRBJ1-5, with a possible D match to TRBD1 (6 bases). The length of the CDR3 is 14 residues. Germline loops: CDR1 MDHEN, CDR2 SYDVKM. V was shortened by 5 bases and J by 4 bases, with 12 bases between the two germline ends.

This clonotype was picked up many times. V usage is TRBV6-1 and J usage is TRBJ2-7; a possible D gene is TRBD2 (7 bases). CDR1 and CDR2 from the germline V gene are MNHNS and SASEGT. V was clipped by 6 bases and J by 2 bases, with 17 bases between them. CDR3 length: 15 amino acids. The CDR3 spells CASSRGRLAAYEQYF. The CDR3, as DNA: TGTGCCAGCAGCCGGGGGCGGCTAGCGGCCTACGAGCAGTACTTC.

This clonotype was counted at least ten times. The V and J genes are TRBV6-1 and TRBJ1-2; D is perhaps TRBD1 (5 bases). Germline CDR1 and CDR2: MNHNS and SASEGT. Trimming stripped 6 bases from V and 2 bases from J, with 10 bases between. The CDR3 covers 13 residues. The CDR3, as DNA: TGTGCCAGCAGCAGGGCCAGGAACTATGGCTACACCTTC. This encodes CASSRARNYGYTF.

This clonotype was observed many times. The V gene is TRBV29-1, the J gene TRBJ2-6; the D is unclear. The germline V gene encodes CDR1 SQVTM and CDR2 ANQGSEA. The V gene lost 6 bases and the J gene lost 0 bases, with 9 bases spanning the gap. This CDR3 region has 14 residues. The chain's CDR3 is CSVGPNSGANVLTF. CDR3 coding DNA: TGCAGCGTCGGACCGAACTCTGGGGCCAACGTCCTGACTTTC.

This clonotype has a count of ten or more. The chain is built from TRBV12-3 or TRBV12-4 and TRBJ1-2; D possibly corresponds to TRBD1 (5 bases). The CDR3 is 12 amino acids. V was shortened by 5 bases and J by 8 bases, with 12 bases between the two germline ends. CDR3 sequence reads: CASSPGGWGYTF. CDR3 sequence (DNA): TGTGCCAGCAGTCCGGGGGGTTGGGGCTACACCTTC.

Only a few counts were recorded for this clonotype. Being one base from a much bigger clone, this may be a read error. V is TRBV12-3 or TRBV12-4 and J is TRBJ1-3, with D uncertain. There are 14 residues in the CDR3. Written as DNA, the CDR3 is TGTGCCAGCAGGCTAGATGTCTCTGGAAACACCACATATTTT. It codes for CASRLDVSGNTTYF.

This clonotype was found many times. The chain uses TRBV5-1 and TRBJ1-3; D remains ambiguous. This CDR3 spans 14 amino acids. The germline V and J ends were trimmed by 0 bases and 2 bases, with 6 bases remaining between them. Germline V gene data show CDR1 as SGHRS and CDR2 as YFSETQ. The CDR3 DNA is TGCGCCAGCAGCTTGGGGGCCACTGGAAACACCATATATTTT. Translated: CASSLGATGNTIYF.

This clonotype was recorded many times. V usage is TRBV29-1 and J usage is TRBJ2-2, with TRBD1 identical over 8 bases. V gave up 5 bases and J gave up 7 bases; unmatched junction bases: 9. The germline V gene has CDR1 SQVTM and CDR2 ANQGSEA. The CDR3 runs 14 residues. The CDR3 reads CSVSPDRENGELFF. The CDR3 nucleotides are TGCAGCGTTTCTCCGGACAGGGAGAACGGGGAGCTGTTTTTT.

This clonotype was seen many times. The V gene is TRBV29-1, the J gene TRBJ1-1, with a possible D match to TRBD1 (5 bases). The germline gives CDR1 SQVTM, CDR2 ANQGSEA. The CDR3 is 12 amino acids. V lost 1 base and J 4 bases, leaving 7 bases between the germline ends. Here the CDR3 reads CSVEVQGTEAFF. The CDR3 nucleotides are TGCAGCGTTGAAGTTCAGGGCACTGAAGCTTTCTTT.

This clonotype was seen at least ten times. V is TRBV5-1 and J is TRBJ2-7; possibly TRBD1 for D (5 bases). The CDR3 covers 14 residues. Germline V CDR1 and CDR2: SGHRS, YFSETQ. The ends were cut back, 2 bases at V and 2 bases at J, with 11 bases in the middle. CDR3 region: CASSFDSNPYEQYF. CDR3 bases: TGCGCCAGCAGCTTTGACAGCAACCCCTACGAGCAGTACTTC.

This clonotype appeared a few times. The chain combines TRBV30 with TRBJ1-1; no clear D. CDR1 GTSNPN and CDR2 SVGIG come from the germline V gene (reference sequence). V lost 3 bases to trimming and J lost 0 bases, with 8 bases between them. There are 13 residues in the CDR3. The CDR3 DNA sequence: TGTGCCTGGAGAACTGGGGTGAACACTGAAGCTTTCTTT. This encodes CAWRTGVNTEAFF.

The V call is TRBV15, the J call TRBJ2-7; 9 bases align to TRBD2. CDR1 and CDR2 (germline): LNHNV, YYDKDF (reference sequence). J lost 2 bases, V lost 3 bases, and 2 bases had no gene match. The CDR3 runs 14 residues. CDR3: CATSRLAGPYEQYF. In DNA, the CDR3 is TGTGCCACCAGCAGGCTAGCGGGACCCTACGAGCAGTACTTC.

The table lists this clonotype with many counts. The CDR3 DNA sequence: TGTGCCAGCAGCTTAGAAAGGGGTTCCGGGGAGCTGTTTTTT. Encoded protein: CASSLERGSGELFF. The gene calls are TRBV11-2 and TRBJ2-2; D may be TRBD1 (5 bases). Looked up from germline, CDR1 is SGHAT and CDR2 is FQNNGV. This CDR3 contains 14 residues. Trimming stripped 0 bases from V and 6 bases from J, with 8 bases between.

The chain uses TRBV6-1 and TRBJ2-5; 8 bases align to TRBD1. The germline gives CDR1 MNHNS, CDR2 SASEGT. CDR3 length equals 16 residues. Trimming cost V 9 bases and J 2 bases; bases outside gene matches: 14. The CDR3 loop reads CARGTGQGPPQETQYF. CDR3 in DNA: TGTGCCAGGGGGACAGGACAAGGACCGCCACAAGAGACCCAGTACTTC.

The genes are TRBV6-1 and TRBJ2-2; unclear D gene. Germline loops: CDR1 MNHNS, CDR2 SASEGT. CDR3 length: 13 amino acids. V lost 11 bases and J 4 bases, leaving 14 bases between the germline ends. CDR3 protein: CAGSGSFTGELFF. In DNA, the CDR3 is TGTGCCGGGTCCGGGTCCTTCACCGGGGAGCTGTTTTTT.

The CDR3 nucleotides read TGCGCCAGCAGCTTGGATATCGGGAGGGCTCGGATGACCGGGGAGCTGTTTTTT. This codes for CASSLDIGRARMTGELFF. The chain uses TRBV5-1 and TRBJ2-2; TRBD2 matches at 8 bases. Germline V lookup: CDR1 SGHRS, CDR2 YFSETQ. CDR3 size: 18 residues. V dropped 0 bases and J dropped 5; count of bases not matched to a gene: 12.

This clonotype has a count of ten or more. The rearrangement joins TRBV28 to TRBJ1-5; no definite D call. This CDR3 spans 16 amino acids. Germline assignment: CDR1 MDHEN and CDR2 SYDVKM. The germline V and J ends were trimmed by 7 bases and 0 bases, with 16 bases remaining between them. CDR3 sequence: CASMRRRGYSNQPQHF. The CDR3 DNA sequence: TGTGCCAGCATGCGTCGGCGGGGTTATAGCAATCAGCCCCAGCATTTT.

This clonotype was seen many times. CDR3 nucleotide sequence: TGTGCCATCAGTGAGTCGTGGATGAACACCTACGAGCAGTACTTC. Protein sequence: CAISESWMNTYEQYF. The rearrangement uses TRBV10-3 and TRBJ2-7; no clear D. The germline V and J ends were trimmed by 0 bases and 2 bases, with 11 bases remaining between them. Germline V lookup: CDR1 ENHRY, CDR2 SYGVKD. The CDR3 totals 15 residues.

This clonotype was seen repeatedly, ten times or more. CDR3 DNA sequence: TGTGCCTGGAGTCACTTGGCTAGAAGTGAGCAGTACTTC. Its protein product is CAWSHLARSEQYF. The rearrangement joins TRBV30 to TRBJ2-7; no firm D call. CDR1 is GTSNPN and CDR2 is SVGIG in the germline V gene (reference sequence). The CDR3 totals 13 residues. Between the trimmed V and J ends, which lost 2 bases and 7 bases, there was a span of 15 bases.

In its sample, this clonotype was seen many times. The chain recombines TRBV6-5 with TRBJ2-7; 8 bases map to TRBD2. Looked up from germline, CDR1 is MNHEY and CDR2 is SVGAGI. V shed 4 bases and J 5 bases; nucleotides not matched to a gene: 7. The CDR3 is 14 amino acids. CDR3 bases: TGTGCCAGCAGTTGGGGACTAGAAATGAACGAGCAGTACTTC. It specifies CASSWGLEMNEQYF.

Ten or more counts support this clonotype. The chain joins TRBV12-3 or TRBV12-4 to TRBJ2-7; weak D call: TRBD1 (6 bases). V was pared by 3 bases and J by 8 bases, with 11 bases between. This CDR3 contains 12 residues. The CDR3 bases are TGTGCCAGCAGTTTGCTGGGGGCTCAGCAGTACTTC. This codes for CASSLLGAQQYF.

The V call is TRBV6-1, the J call TRBJ2-5, with 9 bases fitting TRBD1. Looked up from germline, CDR1 is MNHNS and CDR2 is SASEGT. This CDR3 region has 15 residues. V trimming: 8 bases; J trimming: 5 bases; junction bases outside the gene matches: 12. The CDR3 nucleotides are TGTGCCAGCGGACGCACAGGGGGCGCCGCGGAGACCCAGTACTTC. Translation gives CASGRTGGAAETQYF.

This clonotype was recorded at least ten times. The junction and the germline gene differ at one end; a read error may be behind it. V and J are TRBV28 and TRBJ2-5; D may correspond to TRBD1 or TRBD2 (6 bases each). CDR1 and CDR2 (germline): MDHEN, SYDVKM. There are 15 residues in the CDR3. Written as DNA, the CDR3 is TGTGCCAGCAGTTTGACCGGGGGCAACCAAGAGACCCAGCACTTC. Translating it yields CASSLTGGNQETQHF.